The 23 T cell receptor beta chains in this list originate from one sample, sequenced in a study of blood T cell repertoires in COVID-19. The assay was immunoSEQ multiplex PCR, and TCRdb's table has in-frame clones only and misses some. Of about 68,000 clones listed, 75% to 95% are singletons. Source material: peripheral blood. These receptors were obtained from a woman aged 55-70 years with active COVID-19.

The chain links TRBV4-2 to TRBJ2-1; unclear D gene. Germline lookup yields CDR1 LGHNA and CDR2 YNFKEQ. V dropped 0 bases and J dropped 3 bases, with 9 bases sitting between them. CDR3 length equals 15 residues. For the CDR3, the DNA is TGTGCCAGCAGCCAAGAAGAGACTCTCTACAATGAGCAGTTCTTC. This sequence encodes CASSQEETLYNEQFF.

V usage is TRBV18 and J usage is TRBJ2-7, with 8 nucleotides matching TRBD1. Germline trimming cut 3 bases from V and 3 bases from J; bases unmatched to any gene: 4. This CDR3 region has 14 residues. Germline values: CDR1 KGHSH, CDR2 LQKENI. In DNA, the CDR3 is TGTGCCAGCTCACCGGGACAGGCCCACTACGAGCAGTACTTC. It specifies CASSPGQAHYEQYF. Looking up the rest from reference TRBV18 and TRBJ2-7 gives the full variable domain: NAGVMQNPRHLVRRRGQEARLRCSPMKGHSHVYWYRQLPEEGLKFMVYLQKENIIDESGMPKERFSAEFPKEGPSILRIQQVVRGDSAAYFCASSPGQAHYEQYFGPGTRLTVT.

The rearrangement links TRBV14 to TRBJ2-3; 12 bases agree with TRBD1. The CDR3 extends over 17 amino acids. Unmatched junction bases numbered 11, after V lost 4 bases and J lost 6 bases. Germline CDR1 and CDR2: SGHDN and FVKESK. CDR3 in DNA: TGTGCCAGCAGCCTCCCCGGGACAGGGGGCTTTGTGGATACGCAGTATTTT. Translation gives CASSLPGTGGFVDTQYF.

This clone was seen just once. This sequence joins TRBV28 and TRBJ1-4, with 10 nucleotides matching TRBD1. V shed 10 bases, J shed 6 bases, and the junction held 5 bases outside the gene matches. Germline CDR1 MDHEN, CDR2 SYDVKM. The length of the CDR3 is 13 residues. The CDR3 coding sequence is TGTGCCACCCAGACAGGGGGCTATGAAAAACTGTTTTTT. Its translation is CATQTGGYEKLFF.

The chain has TRBV19 and TRBJ1-1; a weak D match, TRBD1 (6 bases). V was shortened by 6 bases and J by 4 bases, with 12 bases between the two germline ends. Germline loops: CDR1 LNHDA, CDR2 SQIVND (reference sequence). This CDR3 spans 13 amino acids. CDR3 coding DNA: TGTGCCAGTAGCAGGGTACAGGGCACTGAAGCTTTCTTT. Amino acids: CASSRVQGTEAFF.

This clone was seen just once. The chain links TRBV20-1 to TRBJ1-1, with D perhaps matching TRBD1 (6 bases). With 6 bases removed from V and 1 base from J, the gap between germline ends came to 6 bases. CDR3 length: 11 amino acids. CDR1 and CDR2 (germline): DFQATT, SNEGSKA (reference sequence). The CDR3: CSAQGNTEAFF. CDR3 sequence (DNA): TGCAGTGCACAGGGGAACACTGAAGCTTTCTTT.

The genes are TRBV6-6 and TRBJ2-5; 7 nucleotides line up with TRBD1. Per germline, CDR1 MNHNY and CDR2 SVGAGI (reference sequence). The CDR3 consists of 15 residues. J was trimmed by 6 bases and V by 7 bases; bases with no gene match: 14. CDR3 coding DNA: TGTGCCAGCACCGATCACCCTAACAGGGGAAAGACCCAGTACTTC. Residues: CASTDHPNRGKTQYF.

This chain uses TRBV24-1 with TRBJ2-1; 9 bases are shared with TRBD2. There are 16 residues in the CDR3. Germline V gene lookup returns CDR1 KGHDR and CDR2 SFDVKD. Losses at the gene ends were 4 bases for V and 7 bases for J; bases not matched to a gene: 10. The CDR3 coding sequence is TGTGCCACCAGTGACCCTAGTAGCGGGAGAGTTAATGAGCAGTTCTTC. Protein sequence: CATSDPSSGRVNEQFF.

This clone was detected only once. The gene calls are TRBV13 and TRBJ2-1; D might be TRBD2 (7 bases). CDR1 is PRHDT and CDR2 is FYEKMQ in the germline V gene (reference sequence). The V end was cut by 0 bases, the J end by 1 base, with 13 bases between. CDR3 size: 17 residues. CDR3 coding DNA: TGTGCCAGCAGCTTAGGTCGAGGGGGAGGGTCCTACAATGAGCAGTTCTTC. This encodes CASSLGRGGGSYNEQFF.

This chain joins TRBV5-4 and TRBJ2-1; D is perhaps TRBD1 (6 bases). Between the trimmed V and J ends, which lost 5 bases and 0 bases, there was a span of 15 bases. Germline CDR1 and CDR2: SGHNT and YYREEE (reference sequence). The CDR3 covers 16 residues. This CDR3 is CASRVTGTHSYNEQFF. The CDR3 DNA follows: TGTGCCAGCAGAGTTACCGGGACACACTCCTACAATGAGCAGTTCTTC.

The chain has TRBV5-1 and TRBJ1-1; D gene uncertain. Germline loops: CDR1 SGHRS, CDR2 YFSETQ. The germline V and J ends were trimmed by 4 bases and 1 base, with 8 bases remaining between them. The CDR3 sequence is 13 residues long. This CDR3 reads CASSNTANTEAFF. The DNA for the CDR3 is TGCGCCAGCAGCAATACAGCGAACACTGAAGCTTTCTTT.

J is TRBJ2-1 and V is TRBV5-1; TRBD1 agrees at 7 bases. Germline lookup yields CDR1 SGHRS and CDR2 YFSETQ. The ends lost 4 bases at V and 1 base at J; junction bases unmatched: 8. The CDR3 consists of 16 residues. CDR3 nucleotide sequence: TGCGCCAGCAGCCGCCGGGACAGTTTTTCCTACAATGAGCAGTTCTTC. It translates to CASSRRDSFSYNEQFF.

The gene calls are TRBV29-1 and TRBJ2-3; D possibly corresponds to TRBD1 (5 bases). The V gene's germline CDR1 is SQVTM and CDR2 ANQGSEA. Trimming pared 4 bases from V and 6 bases from J, leaving 17 bases between. This CDR3 spans 14 amino acids. CDR3 in DNA: TGCAGCGTTGGGCTAAGGGGCGCGGTTGATACGCAGTATTTT. Translated, it gives CSVGLRGAVDTQYF.

The chain employs TRBV14 and TRBJ2-6, with D perhaps matching TRBD1 (6 bases). Trimming stripped 0 bases from V and 0 bases from J, with 15 bases between. Germline V gives CDR1 SGHDN, CDR2 FVKESK. This CDR3 region has 19 residues. DNA of the CDR3: TGTGCCAGCAGCCAAGATTCTTGGGGGCAGATCTCTGGGGCCAACGTCCTGACTTTC. As protein: CASSQDSWGQISGANVLTF.

This sequence joins TRBV5-1 and TRBJ1-2; a possible D gene is TRBD1 (5 bases). The CDR3 consists of 16 residues. V was cut by 4 bases and J by 0 bases, with 16 bases left in between. Germline V gene data show CDR1 as SGHRS and CDR2 as YFSETQ. The CDR3 nucleotides read TGCGCCAGCAGCACTGGGACTGGCAGGTCTAACTATGGCTACACCTTC. Translation: CASSTGTGRSNYGYTF.

The chain couples TRBV5-1 to TRBJ2-2; TRBD2 matches at 7 bases. J was trimmed by 0 bases and V by 4 bases; bases with no gene match: 3. CDR1 is SGHRS, CDR2 YFSETQ, per germline. The CDR3 spans 15 residues. CDR3 bases: TGCGCCAGCAGCCTAGCGGCTTCGAACACCGGGGAGCTGTTTTTT. Translation: CASSLAASNTGELFF.

The chain is built from TRBV19 and TRBJ1-5, with 8 bases aligning to TRBD1. V lost 6 bases, J lost 1 base, and 2 bases stayed unmatched. Germline lookup yields CDR1 LNHDA and CDR2 SQIVND (reference sequence). CDR3 length: 14 amino acids. The CDR3 DNA follows: TGTGCCAGTAGCCGGACAGGGAGCAATCAGCCCCAGCATTTT. This translates into CASSRTGSNQPQHF. The whole variable domain, filled in from reference TRBV19 and TRBJ1-5, reads DGGITQSPKYLFRKEGQNVTLSCEQNLNHDAMYWYRQDPGQGLRLIYYSQIVNDFQKGDIAEGYSVSREKKESFPLTVTSAQKNPTAFYLCASSRTGSNQPQHFGDGTRLSIL.

The chain links TRBV29-1 to TRBJ1-2, with 7 bases fitting TRBD1. J lost 6 bases, V lost 5 bases, and 6 bases had no gene match. The CDR3 runs to 12 residues. Germline lookup yields CDR1 SQVTM and CDR2 ANQGSEA. CDR3 in amino acids: CSVFDRVHGYTF. In DNA, the CDR3 is TGCAGCGTTTTCGACAGGGTCCATGGCTACACCTTC.

This rearrangement joins TRBV10-3 to TRBJ1-1, with D perhaps matching TRBD1 (6 bases). Germline loops: CDR1 ENHRY, CDR2 SYGVKD. Trimming removed 11 bases from V and 0 bases from J, with 16 bases in between. This CDR3 has 14 amino acids. The CDR3 DNA reads as TGTGCCGCCCAGGACAGTTTAATGAACACTGAAGCTTTCTTT. This sequence encodes CAAQDSLMNTEAFF.

This clone has more than one count but fewer than ten. The chain joins TRBV30 to TRBJ1-1; D is undetermined. Germline V gene sequence: CDR1 GTSNPN, CDR2 SVGIG (reference sequence). The CDR3 length is 13 residues. Trimming cost V 0 bases and J 6 bases, with 11 bases left between them. The CDR3 coding sequence is TGTGCCTGGAGTGTAGGAGGGTGGGCTGAAGCTTTCTTT. It encodes CAWSVGGWAEAFF.

The rearrangement uses TRBV18 and TRBJ1-1, with a weak D call TRBD1 (5 bases). CDR1 and CDR2 from the germline V gene are KGHSH and LQKENI. This CDR3 is built from 14 residues. V shed 10 bases and J shed 1 base, with 16 bases lying between them. Here the CDR3 reads CATLRGGGNTEAFF. CDR3 in DNA: TGTGCCACCCTCCGCGGCGGGGGGAACACTGAAGCTTTCTTT. Full variable domain (missing parts from reference TRBV18 and TRBJ1-1): NAGVMQNPRHLVRRRGQEARLRCSPMKGHSHVYWYRQLPEEGLKFMVYLQKENIIDESGMPKERFSAEFPKEGPSILRIQQVVRGDSAAYFCATLRGGGNTEAFFGQGTRLTVV.

V usage is TRBV18 and J usage is TRBJ2-1, with D possibly matching TRBD2 (5 bases). Germline CDR1 KGHSH, CDR2 LQKENI. The V end was cut by 3 bases, the J end by 8 bases, with 17 bases between. This CDR3 is built from 15 residues. The CDR3 nucleotides read TGTGCCAGCTCACCCTGGGCTAGCCGGTCCTATGAGCAGTTCTTC. It specifies CASSPWASRSYEQFF. The full variable domain, with the rest looked up from reference TRBV18 and TRBJ2-1, is NAGVMQNPRHLVRRRGQEARLRCSPMKGHSHVYWYRQLPEEGLKFMVYLQKENIIDESGMPKERFSAEFPKEGPSILRIQQVVRGDSAAYFCASSPWASRSYEQFFGPGTRLTVL.

V usage is TRBV28 and J usage is TRBJ2-3, with TRBD1 matching over 8 bases. The CDR3 contains 14 residues. The ends lost 3 bases at V and 7 bases at J; junction bases unmatched: 6. Germline lookup yields CDR1 MDHEN and CDR2 SYDVKM. The CDR3 protein is CASSFGQGGNTQYF. CDR3 in DNA: TGTGCCAGCAGTTTTGGACAGGGCGGGAATACGCAGTATTTT.